This TCR beta chain was captured by sequencing in a study of Ad26.COV2.S vaccination and SARS-CoV-2 variants. Study-wide results and caveats: In vaccinated individuals, spike-specific CD8+ and CD4+ T cell responses reportedly displayed substantial breadth. Placebo recipients had lower spike-specific TCR breadth than vaccine recipients.

Described treatment: 15 to 20 received Ad26.COV2.S at low or high dose, single or two shots; about 5 received placebo; per-sample allocation not given. Repertoires come from day 63 after the first vaccine or placebo injection. Profiled with immunoSEQ multiplex PCR; TCRdb holds only in-frame clones, not every one. The table shows hundreds of thousands of clones, with more than 75% occurring only once. Points on this clone: The antigen is not known.

Germline loops: CDR1 MNHEY, CDR2 SVGAGI. The CDR3 is 13 residues long. Trimming shortened V by 6 bases and J by 5 bases, and 11 bases separated the two germline ends. The J gene is TRBJ1-5, the V gene TRBV6-5; maybe TRBD1 (5 bases). The material was peripheral blood, obtained in a trial of Ad26.COV2.S vaccine versus placebo. This sequence originates from a person between 18 and 60 years old who received the Ad26.COV2.S COVID-19 vaccine or a placebo. The CDR3 protein is CASSYDSYQPQHF. CDR3 nucleotide sequence: TGTGCCAGCAGCTACGACAGCTATCAGCCCCAGCATTTT.